This record covers a single T cell receptor (beta chain). This clone's antigen is unknown. In the same sample, other DNA sequences code for this CDR3. The cohort was made up of 500 to 800 healthy bone marrow donors. Cohort members were all nominally healthy when sampled, although unrecorded immune exposures were likely present. The donor was CMV seronegative and was included in the group of several hundred seronegative cohort members. Every donor gave a peripheral blood sample, and the peripheral blood mononuclear cells from that sample were used for TCR beta sequencing. The Qiagen DNeasy Blood Extraction Kit was used to extract genomic DNA from the blood cell samples. This sample was taken from a study of cytomegalovirus exposure and HLA in healthy donors (dated by TCRdb to the late 2010s). As for the study more broadly: In an earlier analysis of some 550 of the donors, 276 Gb of sequence data and 100 million or so unique TCR beta sequences from 150 million to 200 million T cells were reported. Using immunosequencing, the study profiled T cell repertoires from about 650 subjects and related those repertoires to cytomegalovirus serostatus. On average, approximately 250,000 unique TCR beta nucleotide sequences were sequenced per donor among 398 genotyped donors of the cohort, with roughly a sixth of those sequences being non-productive. Rather than using new phenotypic data, the later analysis identified candidate immune exposures from TCR beta sequences and from how often those sequences occurred across donors. HLA typing covered class I and class II loci at four-digit resolution. The number of typed donors differed by locus: 629-630 for A, B, C, DRB1 and DQB1; roughly 510 for DQA1; approximately 610 for DPA1; and around 490 for DPB1. Roughly 310 gigabases of sequencing data and 80 million or so unique TCR sequences were included in an early release covering roughly 600 HLA-typed donors. The study aimed to test whether cataloging public T cell receptors could reveal signatures of past pathogen exposure. To predict cytomegalovirus infection status, the study combined high-throughput TCR immunosequencing, statistical association of individual TCRs with disease status, and machine learning. Because of strong linkage in the cohort, five DR-DQ haplotypes were treated as single units for association and clustering. A later genetic analysis used genome-wide SNP genotypes for about 60% of the 666 donors, treating that subset as a discovery cohort. A separate validation cohort of approximately 120 different subjects was used in addition to the 666-subject first cohort. Every repertoire in the discovery cohort had been generated on one and the same sequencing platform. An earlier analysis of several hundred of the donors applied high-throughput TCR beta sequencing to assess whether each TCR beta V gene segment acted as functional or pseudogenic. The genetic ancestry cluster associated with self-reported Caucasian donors included around 76% of the 398 genotyped donors. Donor age, sex, ethnicity and CMV serostatus were compiled alongside the repertoire data. In a later analysis, previously published TCR beta repertoires from 666 donors were re-analyzed and high-resolution HLA genotyping was added so that TCR occurrence patterns could be studied.

The protocol used for the library was the immunoSEQ multiplex PCR assay. For the multiplex PCR, a mixture combining 60 forward primers for TCR Vbeta segments and 13 reverse primers for TCR Jbeta segments was used. Amplification of the CDR3 region of rearranged TCR beta genes was performed with a multiplex PCR assay on genomic DNA. The Illumina HiSeq System was used to sequence the amplified TCR beta libraries as 87-base-pair reads. The authors processed their data as follows. In a later analysis, around 80 million unique TCR beta chains were counted across the roughly 670 repertoires, and roughly 9.9 million of these chains were shared by at least two donors. Raw reads were error-corrected and collapsed into unique sequences with a nearest-neighbor algorithm that merged closely related sequences to remove PCR and sequencing errors. V, D and J gene segments were assigned by aligning CDR3 sequences to IMGT reference sequences. For a sequence to be retained, a match of at least six nucleotides to both a V gene segment and a J gene segment was required. Rearrangements were classified as productive when the CDR3 lacked stop codons and remained in frame with V and J, and all other rearrangements were classified as non-productive. Following IMGT convention, CDR3 was defined as the stretch from the second conserved V-encoded cysteine to the conserved J-encoded phenylalanine. In an earlier analysis of roughly 610 of the donors, sequences lacking an unambiguous match to a single V gene segment were excluded. An earlier analysis of several hundred of the donors called V segments functional above 56.7% productive rearrangements and segregating when the between-donor standard deviation exceeded 5%. To diagnose cytomegalovirus status from the catalog of TCR beta chain sequences, a statistical classification framework was built. In a later analysis, TCR nucleotide sequences were compared against IMGT/GENE-DB human TR gene sequences so that V and J genes could be assigned. A later analysis assigned CDR3 sequences and most-parsimonious VDJ recombination scenarios with the TCRdist pipeline. A later analysis defined each TCR beta chain by its CDR3 amino acid sequence plus V-gene family, and excluded reads lacking a unique V-gene family. As a way to deal with suspected cross-contamination and a sequencing artifact, a later analysis dropped hundreds of nucleotide sequences that were highly shared and had low generation probability. For each public chain, a later analysis derived a clonal expansion index from normalized ranks of inferred template counts within each repertoire. Generation probabilities in a later analysis came from a VDJ recombination model fitted to out-of-frame rearrangements, and those results were checked against IGoR. In a later analysis, hypergeometric tests were used to score TCR-TCR, TCR-HLA and TCR-CMV co-occurrence, with a repertoire-size bias correction applied to TCR pairs. False discovery rates were estimated in a later analysis by permuting HLA or CMV assignments 20 times. In a later analysis, co-occurring TCRs were grouped using DBSCAN, and TCRdist sequence similarity was added for clustering within HLA-allele-positive subsets. For co-occurrence clustering, repertoires with fewer than 30,000 or more than 120,000 public chains were excluded, along with several repertoires with anomalous nucleotide sharing. The immuneACCESS repertoire file appears here via TCRdb, limited to in-frame rearrangements. These files lack a portion of the clones; in checked studies, under half of the deficit traces to unresolved V genes, and the cause of the others is not known. The V and J calls and clone size come from that table; D and trimming were worked out from the DNA. The sample's clone listing holds about 72,000 clones. About 2.9% of the sample is taken by the ten largest.

Overall study results and their limits: The earlier analysis of approximately 560 of the donors excluded around 17 rarely observed V segments, including chromosome 9 orphons, because counts were too low. A later analysis found that TCR association rates varied across HLA loci, with DRB1 alleles showing the most associated TCRs and HLA-C alleles the fewest. When HLA alleles, especially DR and DQ, strongly co-occurred, attributing TCR associations to individual alleles was difficult. A later genetic analysis reported fewer N-insertions in productive TCRs among donors in an Asian-associated ancestry cluster than the roughly 620-donor mean. A later analysis reported that several top co-occurrence clusters appeared linked to parvovirus B19, influenza, CMV and Epstein-Barr virus. Most CMV-associated TCR beta chains appeared to be HLA-restricted in a later analysis, and the HLA associations seemed to be driven largely by CMV exposure. Most TCR sequences were observed very rarely across donors, whereas some public TCRs were present in many individuals. HLA typing was unavailable for some donors at each locus, so association tests used only the typed subset. This cohort had only TCR beta chains sequenced, and the lack of alpha or paired-chain data limited which features could be detected. A total of 164 TCR beta chains were listed by the study as associated with cytomegalovirus. A few of the identified cytomegalovirus-associated TCR beta chains were confirmed in vitro to be specific for cytomegalovirus antigens. A cluster of highly shared sequence variants was judged likely to be a technical artifact of the sequencing pipeline. V-gene and J-gene trimming of TCR beta chains was associated with a missense DCLRE1C variant in a later genetic analysis, and the association was replicated in an independent cohort. A further reported finding was that TCR beta sequences accurately predicted the HLA-A and HLA-B alleles for most subjects in the first cohort. CMV serostatus was the only immune exposure information available for the cohort. The 87-base-pair reads could not distinguish some IMGT-functional V segments, including TRBV6-2 and TRBV6-3, so those segments were excluded. The classifier was reported to diagnose cytomegalovirus status with high specificity and sensitivity in both the original cohort and the validation cohort. Correlated functional status among segregating V segments might be attributable to linkage disequilibrium, but an unknown experimental factor could not be ruled out. The authors suggested that the approach could potentially be extended to other disease states and immunological phenotypes. An earlier analysis of approximately 590 of the donors showed that most TCR beta V segments appeared in productive rearrangements either about 87% or about 30% of the time, which broadly matched IMGT annotations. At a false discovery rate of 0.05, a later analysis linked under 20,000 TCR beta sequences to specific HLA alleles. Sequencing depth was assumed to be roughly uniform across donors in the presence/absence analyses, though that assumption may not hold. Compared with equally common non-associated chains, HLA-associated TCR beta chains in a later analysis were more clonally expanded and had lower generation probabilities.

The germline V gene (reference sequence) specifies GTSNPN as CDR1 and SVGIG as CDR2. V lost 0 bases and J lost 2 bases; the stretch between them is 10 bases long. Counted from cysteine to phenylalanine, this CDR3 has 14 amino acids. Only the CDR3 DNA is retained, 42 bases long and in frame from the first base. The TCR was taken from a man aged 35-49 years in good health and CMV-seronegative. The rearranged chain carries TRBV30 and TRBJ1-2; the best D guess is TRBD1, with 6 bases matching. Source material: PBMCs. The CDR3 protein: CAWSVQGQNYGYTF. The nucleotide sequence is given as TGTGCCTGGAGTGTACAAGGACAGAACTATGGCTACACCTTC.